The clone carrying this T cell receptor beta chain has a single count. Germline V gene lookup returns CDR1 SGHVS and CDR2 FQNEAQ. V was shortened by 1 base and J by 0 bases, with 13 bases between the two germline ends. This CDR3 spans 18 amino acids. These data originate in a study of blood T cell repertoires in COVID-19. Looking at the study overall: COVID-19 samples collected from the United States, Italy and Spain covered acute and convalescent phases. T cells, B-cell-depleted T cells, or PBMCs supplied cDNA or gDNA.

Under the authors' procedure: For nucleated cells, counts were estimated from reference gene primer amplification. The data were produced by immunoSEQ multiplex PCR, yet TCRdb's version contains in-frame clones alone and is incomplete. The V and J calls and clone size come from that table; D and trimming were worked out from the DNA. The sample gives about 80,000 clones, roughly 88% of which show up once; 4% to 5.5% is in the top ten. This sequence originates from a woman older than 75 with acute or convalescent COVID-19. The V call is TRBV7-8, the J call TRBJ2-6; tentatively, D is TRBD2 (6 bases). The sequencing input was peripheral blood. Here the CDR3 reads CASSLGGGPLSGANVLTF. The CDR3 region has the DNA TGTGCCAGCAGCTTAGGAGGAGGGCCTCTCTCTGGGGCCAACGTCCTGACTTTC.